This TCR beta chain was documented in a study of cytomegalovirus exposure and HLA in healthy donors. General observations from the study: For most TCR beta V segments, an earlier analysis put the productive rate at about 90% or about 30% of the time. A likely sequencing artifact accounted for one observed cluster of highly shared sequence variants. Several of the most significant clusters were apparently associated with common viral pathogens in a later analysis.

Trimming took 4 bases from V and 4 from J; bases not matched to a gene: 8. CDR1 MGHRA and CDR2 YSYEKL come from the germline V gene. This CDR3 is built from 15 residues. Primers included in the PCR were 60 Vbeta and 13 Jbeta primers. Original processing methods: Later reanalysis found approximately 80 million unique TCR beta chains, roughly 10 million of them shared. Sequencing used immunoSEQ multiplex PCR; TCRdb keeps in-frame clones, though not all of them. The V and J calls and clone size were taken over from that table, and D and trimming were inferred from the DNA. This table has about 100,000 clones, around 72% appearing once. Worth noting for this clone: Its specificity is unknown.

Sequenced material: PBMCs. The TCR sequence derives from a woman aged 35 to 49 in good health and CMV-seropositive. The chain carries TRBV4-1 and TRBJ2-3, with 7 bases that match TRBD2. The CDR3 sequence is CASSLRDYAADTQYF. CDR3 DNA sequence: TGCGCCAGCAGCCTCCGGGACTATGCGGCAGATACGCAGTATTTT.